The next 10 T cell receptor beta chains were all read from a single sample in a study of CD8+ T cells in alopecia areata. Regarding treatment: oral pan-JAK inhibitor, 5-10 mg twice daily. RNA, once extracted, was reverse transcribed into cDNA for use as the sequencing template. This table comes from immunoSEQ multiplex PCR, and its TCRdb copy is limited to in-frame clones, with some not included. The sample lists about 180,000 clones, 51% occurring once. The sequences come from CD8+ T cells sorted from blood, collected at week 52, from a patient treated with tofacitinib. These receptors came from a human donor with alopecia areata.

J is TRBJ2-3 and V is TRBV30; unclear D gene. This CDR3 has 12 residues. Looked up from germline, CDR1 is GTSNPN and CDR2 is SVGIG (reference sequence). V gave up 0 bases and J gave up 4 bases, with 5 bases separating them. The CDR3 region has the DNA TGTGCCTGGAGTGTAATAGCAGATACGCAGTATTTT. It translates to CAWSVIADTQYF. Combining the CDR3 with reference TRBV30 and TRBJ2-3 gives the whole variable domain SQTIHQWPATLVQPVGSPLSLECTVEGTSNPNLYWYRQAAGRGLQLLFYSVGIGQISSEVPQNLSASRPQDRQFILSSKKLLLSDSGFYLCAWSVIADTQYFGPGTRLTVL.

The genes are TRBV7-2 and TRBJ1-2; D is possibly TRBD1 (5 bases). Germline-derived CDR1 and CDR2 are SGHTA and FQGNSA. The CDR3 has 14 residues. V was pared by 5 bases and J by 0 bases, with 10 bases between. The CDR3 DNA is TGTGCCAGCAGCCCGGGAGGGGCTAACTATGGCTACACCTTC. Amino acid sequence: CASSPGGANYGYTF.

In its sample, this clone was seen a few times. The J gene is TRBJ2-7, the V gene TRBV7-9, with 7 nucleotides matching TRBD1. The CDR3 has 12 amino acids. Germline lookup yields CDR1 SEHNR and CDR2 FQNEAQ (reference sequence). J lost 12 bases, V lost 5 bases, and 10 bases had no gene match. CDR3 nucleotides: TGTGCCAGCAGCGAGGGACAGAGGGGCTCGTACTTC. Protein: CASSEGQRGSYF.

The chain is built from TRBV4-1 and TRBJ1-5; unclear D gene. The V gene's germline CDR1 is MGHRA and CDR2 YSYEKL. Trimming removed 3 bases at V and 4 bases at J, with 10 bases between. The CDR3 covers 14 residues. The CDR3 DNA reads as TGCGCCAGCAGCCATAAGAGTAGTAATCAGCCCCAGCATTTT. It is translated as CASSHKSSNQPQHF.

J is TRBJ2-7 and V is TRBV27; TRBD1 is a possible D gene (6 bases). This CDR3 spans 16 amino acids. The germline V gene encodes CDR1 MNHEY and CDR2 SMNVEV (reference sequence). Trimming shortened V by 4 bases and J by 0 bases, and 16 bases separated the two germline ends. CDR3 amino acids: CASSSISRDNSYEQYF. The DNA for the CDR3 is TGTGCCAGCAGTTCAATCAGCCGGGACAACTCCTACGAGCAGTACTTC.

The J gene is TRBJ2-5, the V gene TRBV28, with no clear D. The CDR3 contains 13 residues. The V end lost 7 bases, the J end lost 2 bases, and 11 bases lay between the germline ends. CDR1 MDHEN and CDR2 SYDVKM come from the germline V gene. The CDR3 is CASTVQKQETQYF. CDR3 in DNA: TGTGCCAGCACTGTACAGAAACAAGAGACCCAGTACTTC.

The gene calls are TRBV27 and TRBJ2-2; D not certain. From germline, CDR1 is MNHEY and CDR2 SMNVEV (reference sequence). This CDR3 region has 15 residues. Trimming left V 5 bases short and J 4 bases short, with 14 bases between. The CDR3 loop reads CASSLGTRSTGELFF. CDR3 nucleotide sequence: TGTGCCAGCAGTCTCGGAACCCGAAGCACCGGGGAGCTGTTTTTT.

CDR3 sequence (DNA): TGTGCCAGTAGTATACGGAGGGGTGAGCAGTTCTTC. Protein product: CASSIRRGEQFF. The chain has TRBV19 and TRBJ2-1, with TRBD2 as a possible D gene (6 bases). This CDR3 is 12 amino acids long. V was shortened by 2 bases and J by 9 bases, with 8 bases between the two germline ends. Looked up from germline, CDR1 is LNHDA and CDR2 is SQIVND (reference sequence).

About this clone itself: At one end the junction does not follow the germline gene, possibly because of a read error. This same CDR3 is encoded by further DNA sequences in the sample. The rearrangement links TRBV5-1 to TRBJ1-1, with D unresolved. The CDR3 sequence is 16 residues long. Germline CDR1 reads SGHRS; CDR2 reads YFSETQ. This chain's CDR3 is CASSLFSGIGDTEAFF. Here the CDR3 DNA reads TGTGCCAGCAGCTTGTTCTCCGGGATCGGGGACACTGAAGCTTTCTTT.

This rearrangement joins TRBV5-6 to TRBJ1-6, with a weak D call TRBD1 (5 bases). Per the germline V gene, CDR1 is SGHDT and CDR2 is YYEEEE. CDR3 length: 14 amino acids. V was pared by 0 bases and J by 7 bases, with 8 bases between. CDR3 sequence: CASSLAGGNSPLHF. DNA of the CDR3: TGTGCCAGCAGCTTGGCCGGGGGGAATTCACCCCTCCACTTT.